These 20 T cell receptor beta chains were all obtained from the same sample, sequenced in a study of shared clonotypes between healthy human individuals (dated by TCRdb to 2020 to 2022). The library was prepared using the immunoSEQ multiplex PCR assay. Drawn from immuneACCESS, this table holds only the in-frame rearrangements with V and J called that TCRdb kept. Clones are partly lost; checked studies trace under half to an unresolved V gene and leave the rest unexplained. This sample has about 2.4 million clones in its table, and around nine tenths of those were observed once. Clones ranked in the top ten supply over 0.12% of the sample. Specimen: naive CD4+ T cells sorted from blood. The cell subset or site label on this specimen signifies: CD45RA+ positively selected. The source of these receptors is a man between 18 and 35 years old in good health.

The chain uses TRBV4-1 and TRBJ1-5; D is unresolved. Trimming left V 0 bases short and J 10 bases short, with 13 bases between. The CDR3 consists of 14 residues. Germline lookup yields CDR1 MGHRA and CDR2 YSYEKL. The CDR3 nucleotides read TGCGCCAGCAGCCAAGATCTGGTGGCAGTTCCCCAGCATTTT. Translating gives CASSQDLVAVPQHF.

V usage is TRBV18 and J usage is TRBJ2-3, with TRBD2 as a possible D gene (6 bases). This CDR3 is built from 18 residues. V was trimmed by 4 bases and J by 0 bases, leaving 20 bases between them. In germline, CDR1 is KGHSH, CDR2 LQKENI. The CDR3 spells CASSRTSKDTFSTDTQYF. The DNA for the CDR3 is TGTGCCAGCTCACGTACTAGCAAGGATACATTCAGCACAGATACGCAGTATTTT.

The rearrangement links TRBV5-1 to TRBJ1-1, with unresolved D. CDR1 and CDR2 (germline): SGHRS, YFSETQ. Trimming took 4 bases from V and 2 from J, leaving 12 bases between them. The CDR3 is made up of 14 amino acids. As DNA, the CDR3 is TGCGCCAGCAGCCCTCAGATCCGTAACACTGAAGCTTTCTTT. It codes for CASSPQIRNTEAFF.

This chain joins TRBV12-1 and TRBJ2-6; the table's D call TRBD2 went unverified against the DNA. TRBV12-1 is annotated as a pseudogene. The CDR3 is 17 amino acids. DNA for the CDR3: TGTGCCAGCAGCTTTAGGGAGAAGGGTGCTGGGGCCAACGTCCTGACTTTC. Amino acid sequence: CASSFREKGAGANVLTF.

The V and J genes are TRBV28 and TRBJ2-5; no clear D gene. Trimming stripped 3 bases from V and 3 bases from J, with 8 bases between. Germline assignment: CDR1 MDHEN and CDR2 SYDVKM. CDR3 length: 13 amino acids. CDR3 sequence (DNA): TGTGCCAGCAGTTTGTGGCAGGAAGAGACCCAGTACTTC. Its translation is CASSLWQEETQYF.

The gene calls are TRBV2 and TRBJ1-6, with D unclear. Germline V CDR1 and CDR2: SNHLY, FYNNEI. Trimming pared 3 bases from V and 14 bases from J, leaving 14 bases between. This CDR3 region has 13 residues. The CDR3 nucleotides are TGTGCCAGCAGTGAGCAGGCCGACACAACCCTCCACTTT. Its translation is CASSEQADTTLHF.

The rearrangement uses TRBV19 and TRBJ1-1; 7 nucleotides agree with TRBD1. The CDR3 totals 16 residues. Germline CDR1 reads LNHDA; CDR2 reads SQIVND (reference sequence). After removal of 3 bases from V and 5 bases from J, the junction contained 12 bases not matched to a gene. The CDR3 here is CASSIRTGVRRTEAFF. The CDR3 region has the DNA TGTGCCAGTAGTATTCGGACAGGCGTGAGAAGGACTGAAGCTTTCTTT.

The chain joins TRBV6-5 to TRBJ2-2; D is uncertain. V was shortened by 7 bases and J by 1 base, with 10 bases between the two germline ends. This CDR3 region has 14 residues. CDR1 and CDR2 from the germline V gene are MNHEY and SVGAGI. Here the CDR3 reads CASTGQENTGELFF. Here the CDR3 DNA reads TGTGCCAGCACCGGTCAAGAGAACACCGGGGAGCTGTTTTTT.

This clone was recorded once. This chain uses TRBV29-1 with TRBJ2-5, with D possibly being TRBD1 (5 bases). Germline loops: CDR1 SQVTM, CDR2 ANQGSEA. The CDR3 totals 13 residues. Trimming pared 8 bases from V and 4 bases from J, leaving 17 bases between. CDR3 residues: CSQRQSKGETQYF. In nucleotides, the CDR3 is TGCAGCCAAAGACAGTCTAAGGGAGAGACCCAGTACTTC.

This clone was observed a few times. This rearrangement joins TRBV30 to TRBJ1-1; D unclear. The CDR3 loop spans 13 amino acids. Germline V gene sequence: CDR1 GTSNPN, CDR2 SVGIG (reference sequence). V lost 0 bases to trimming and J lost 3 bases, with 8 bases between them. CDR3 sequence reads: CAWSVQVYTEAFF. The CDR3 region has the DNA TGTGCCTGGAGTGTACAAGTTTACACTGAAGCTTTCTTT.

The table lists this clone with a count of one. Other DNA sequences in the same sample also yield this CDR3. The rearrangement links TRBV11-2 to TRBJ2-5, with D possibly called TRBD1 or TRBD2 (5 bases each). V lost 5 bases and J 2 bases, leaving 9 bases between the germline ends. Germline V gene sequence: CDR1 SGHAT, CDR2 FQNNGV. This CDR3 region has 13 residues. The CDR3: CASSPGRQETQYF. CDR3 coding DNA: TGTGCCAGCAGCCCGGGACGACAAGAGACCCAGTACTTC.

The chain links TRBV21-1 to TRBJ2-1. TRBV21-1 is annotated as a pseudogene. The CDR3 contains 17 residues. CDR3 sequence: CASSQRGRGLEDNEQFF. The CDR3 DNA sequence: TGTGCCAGCAGCCAAAGGGGTCGGGGCCTGGAGGACAATGAGCAGTTCTTC.

The chain employs TRBV21-1 and TRBJ2-5; TRBD2, the table's D call, was not compared with the DNA. TRBV21-1 is deemed a pseudogene. This CDR3 region has 17 residues. The CDR3: CASSKVDSGFPGETQYF. CDR3 nucleotide sequence: TGTGCCAGCAGCAAAGTGGATAGCGGGTTCCCGGGAGAGACCCAGTACTTC.

CDR3 sequence: CASSLLGVASEQFF. The CDR3 DNA is TGCGCCAGCAGCTTGTTGGGGGTAGCGTCGGAACAGTTCTTC. The V and J genes are TRBV5-1 and TRBJ2-1, with D perhaps TRBD1 or TRBD2 (5 bases each). Looked up from germline, CDR1 is SGHRS and CDR2 is YFSETQ. This CDR3 has 14 residues. V lost 1 base, J lost 13 bases, and 18 bases lay in between.

The DNA of the CDR3 is TGTGCCAGCATTAGCGGCGGCGGGGAGCTGTTTTTT. As protein: CASISGGGELFF. This chain connects TRBV6-5 to TRBJ2-2; D is possibly TRBD2 (6 bases). The CDR3 is made up of 12 amino acids. Germline CDR1 reads MNHEY; CDR2 reads SVGAGI. V shed 7 bases and J shed 7 bases, with 10 bases lying between them.

The V gene is TRBV5-1, the J gene TRBJ2-3; 9 positions agree with TRBD1. V was pared by 4 bases and J by 2 bases, with 11 bases of the junction left unmatched. Germline CDR1 and CDR2: SGHRS and YFSETQ. The CDR3 totals 17 residues. The CDR3 is CASSAGTGSGDTDTQYF. The CDR3 DNA reads TGCGCCAGCAGCGCCGGGACAGGGAGCGGGGACACAGATACGCAGTATTTT.

V gene TRBV4-3 combines with J gene TRBJ1-2; 11 bases align to TRBD1. The germline V gene has CDR1 LGHNA and CDR2 YSLEER. The CDR3 has 14 residues. V lost 3 bases, J lost 8 bases, and 5 bases stayed unmatched. Written as DNA, the CDR3 is TGCGCCAGCAGCCAGGACCGGGACAGGGGGGGCTACACCTTC. This codes for CASSQDRDRGGYTF.

The chain links TRBV5-4 to TRBJ1-3; D remains unclear. V was clipped by 6 bases and J by 0 bases, with 13 bases between them. Per the germline V gene, CDR1 is SGHNT and CDR2 is YYREEE (reference sequence). This CDR3 spans 15 amino acids. The CDR3 DNA follows: TGTGCCAGCACCACAGATCCCGACTCTGGAAACACCATATATTTT. This codes for CASTTDPDSGNTIYF.

The chain recombines TRBV9 with TRBJ1-1; D is unresolved. V lost 4 bases and J lost 4, with 11 bases in between. Germline V gene data show CDR1 as SGDLS and CDR2 as YYNGEE. The CDR3 has 13 amino acids. The CDR3 region is CASSSMIGTEAFF. The CDR3 DNA sequence: TGTGCCAGCAGCTCCATGATTGGCACTGAAGCTTTCTTT.

This clone was detected only once. The identical CDR3 is also encoded by other nucleotide sequences in the sample. The chain is built from TRBV27 and TRBJ2-7; D gene uncertain. The V gene's germline CDR1 is MNHEY and CDR2 SMNVEV (reference sequence). The CDR3 extends over 13 amino acids. V was cut by 0 bases and J by 2 bases, with 5 bases left in between. DNA for the CDR3: TGTGCCAGCAGTTTATCTGGACCCTACGAGCAGTACTTC. Protein sequence: CASSLSGPYEQYF.